One and the same sample provided the 7 T cell receptor beta chains below, sequenced in a study of T-cell memory formation after mild COVID-19. From the 5' RACE reads, TCRdb called clonotypes with MiXCR, one entry per CDR3 protein. The data hold some 150,000 distinct CDR3 sequences, with about 19% observed a single time. Material for sequencing was PBMCs or a T cell subset sorted from them (not recorded which). These receptors came from an adult woman who had mild COVID-19 (a few samples of this study predate the infection). Cell type and time point are not known.

In its sample, this clonotype was seen a few times. The rearrangement links TRBV20-1 to TRBJ1-5; a possible D gene is TRBD1 (5 bases). The germline gives CDR1 DFQATT, CDR2 SNEGSKA (reference sequence). The CDR3 has 15 residues. V was pared by 4 bases and J by 0 bases, with 13 bases between. CDR3 coding DNA: TGCAGTGCTACCGGACACTCGTATAGCAATCAGCCCCAGCATTTT. Translation: CSATGHSYSNQPQHF.

This clonotype was seen only a few times. This sequence joins TRBV7-8 and TRBJ2-2; a possible D gene is TRBD1 (5 bases). With 5 bases removed from V and 0 bases from J, the gap between germline ends came to 13 bases. Germline V lookup: CDR1 SGHVS, CDR2 FQNEAQ. This CDR3 is 16 amino acids long. CDR3 nucleotides: TGTGCCAGCAGCCGTGTAGAGACAGCGAACACCGGGGAGCTGTTTTTT. It is translated as CASSRVETANTGELFF. Based on the CDR3 plus reference TRBV7-8 and TRBJ2-2, the full variable domain is GAGVSQSPRYKVAKRGQDVALRCDPISGHVSLFWYQQALGQGPEFLTYFQNEAQLDKSGLPSDRFFAERPEGSVSTLKIQRTQQEDSAVYLCASSRVETANTGELFFGEGSRLTVL.

This clonotype was seen only a few times. The chain links TRBV4-3 to TRBJ2-1; 8 nucleotides agree with TRBD1. Per the germline V gene, CDR1 is LGHNA and CDR2 is YSLEER. V lost 4 bases, J lost 7 bases, and 6 bases stayed unmatched. CDR3 length: 14 residues. CDR3 residues: CASSRDRSGNEQFF. The CDR3 DNA reads TGCGCCAGCAGCCGGGACAGGTCAGGGAATGAGCAGTTCTTC.

The rearrangement links TRBV5-1 to TRBJ1-5; TRBD1 matches 7 bases. CDR1 SGHRS and CDR2 YFSETQ come from the germline V gene. Trimming at V came to 0 bases and at J to 7 bases, leaving 10 bases not matched to a gene. The CDR3 length is 16 residues. CDR3 amino acids: CASSLEPGGSIQPQHF. For the CDR3, the DNA is TGCGCCAGCAGCTTGGAGCCAGGGGGGAGTATACAGCCCCAGCATTTT.

This clonotype was seen a handful of times. The chain uses TRBV5-6 and TRBJ2-1, with D uncertain. The CDR3 length is 16 residues. The germline CDR1 and CDR2 sequences are SGHDT and YYEEEE. The V gene lost 2 bases and the J gene lost 2 bases, with 14 bases spanning the gap. The chain's CDR3 is CASSFGLVGTYNEQFF. DNA for the CDR3: TGTGCCAGCAGCTTCGGGTTAGTTGGCACCTACAATGAGCAGTTCTTC.

The J gene is TRBJ1-2, the V gene TRBV2, with 9 bases fitting TRBD1. The germline V gene has CDR1 SNHLY and CDR2 FYNNEI. This CDR3 region has 14 residues. V was pared by 4 bases and J by 4 bases, with 4 bases of the junction left unmatched. CDR3 sequence (DNA): TGTGCCAGCAGTGGACAGGGGGTTTCCTATGGCTACACCTTC. Its translation is CASSGQGVSYGYTF.

The CDR3 coding sequence is TGTGCCTGCCGGAAGGGGGACAGGGATCAAGATACGCAGTATTTT. Translating gives CACRKGDRDQDTQYF. The gene calls are TRBV30 and TRBJ2-3, with TRBD1 matching 9 bases. The CDR3 is 15 residues long. Germline values: CDR1 GTSNPN, CDR2 SVGIG (reference sequence). The V and J ends lost 6 bases and 5 bases, in that order; junction bases with no gene match: 12.